Presented here are 14 T cell receptor beta chains from one specimen sequenced in a study of T-cell memory formation after mild COVID-19. MiXCR, applied by TCRdb to the 5' RACE reads, yields one record per CDR3 protein. The sample records about 400,000 distinct CDR3 sequences, 20% to 30% being singletons. The sample was PBMCs or a T cell subset sorted from them (not recorded which). The receptors here all came from an adult woman who had mild COVID-19 (a few samples of this study predate the infection). Cell type and time point are not known.

This rearrangement joins TRBV6-6 to TRBJ2-3; 11 nucleotides line up with TRBD2. In germline, CDR1 is MNHNY, CDR2 SVGAGI (reference sequence). This CDR3 has 18 residues. V shed 5 bases and J 0 bases; nucleotides not matched to a gene: 10. This CDR3 reads CASSKRLAGGPSTDTQYF. In DNA, the CDR3 is TGTGCCAGCAGTAAGCGTCTAGCGGGGGGCCCTAGCACAGATACGCAGTATTTT.

The chain is built from TRBV5-1 and TRBJ2-7, with D tentatively TRBD1 (5 bases). Trimming left V 3 bases short and J 1 base short, with 14 bases between. The V gene's germline CDR1 is SGHRS and CDR2 YFSETQ. There are 15 residues in the CDR3. The CDR3 here is CASSWQGLASYEQYF. The CDR3 coding sequence is TGCGCCAGCAGCTGGCAGGGCCTTGCGTCCTACGAGCAGTACTTC.

This clonotype was seen ten or more times. The rearrangement links TRBV5-6 to TRBJ1-5; D might be TRBD1 (5 bases). V was cut by 0 bases and J by 4 bases, with 14 bases left in between. Germline loops: CDR1 SGHDT, CDR2 YYEEEE. This CDR3 spans 16 amino acids. The CDR3 DNA reads as TGTGCCAGCAGCTTGGGCTGGCAGGGAGGGAATCAGCCCCAGCATTTT. Its protein is CASSLGWQGGNQPQHF.

This clonotype showed up just once. This rearrangement joins TRBV18 to TRBJ1-1; D uncertain. The germline V gene encodes CDR1 KGHSH and CDR2 LQKENI. V shed 0 bases and J shed 1 base, with 9 bases lying between them. The CDR3 has 15 amino acids. The chain's CDR3 is CASSPPAPGNTEAFF. Written as DNA, the CDR3 is TGTGCCAGCTCACCACCGGCCCCGGGGAACACTGAAGCTTTCTTT.

This clonotype was recorded a few times. The V call is TRBV5-1, the J call TRBJ2-7; D unresolved. V gave up 0 bases and J gave up 2 bases, with 9 bases separating them. Germline V gives CDR1 SGHRS, CDR2 YFSETQ. This CDR3 has 14 residues. CDR3 nucleotides: TGCGCCAGCAGCTTGGCCCCAGGACCCTACGAGCAGTACTTC. It encodes CASSLAPGPYEQYF.

The rearrangement joins TRBV6-5 to TRBJ1-1; the match to TRBD1 covers 7 bases. This CDR3 has 15 amino acids. V lost 5 bases to trimming and J lost 1 base; unmatched junction nucleotides: 7. Germline values: CDR1 MNHEY, CDR2 SVGAGI. In nucleotides, the CDR3 is TGTGCCAGCAGTGACCGGACAGGAGGGAACACTGAAGCTTTCTTT. This codes for CASSDRTGGNTEAFF.

The chain is built from TRBV20-1 and TRBJ2-3; no clear D gene. The ends were cut back, 3 bases at V and 6 bases at J, with 4 bases in the middle. The CDR3 consists of 10 residues. The V gene's germline CDR1 is DFQATT and CDR2 SNEGSKA (reference sequence). CDR3 coding DNA: TGCAGTGCTAGTGCTGATACGCAGTATTTT. Residues: CSASADTQYF.

This clonotype has just a few counts. The chain is built from TRBV7-9 and TRBJ2-7, with D unresolved. The CDR3 contains 13 residues. The ends were cut back, 5 bases at V and 7 bases at J, with 15 bases in the middle. CDR1 and CDR2 (germline): SEHNR, FQNEAQ (reference sequence). The CDR3 sequence is CASSPRNLGEQYF. CDR3 DNA: TGTGCCAGCAGCCCCCGCAACTTAGGGGAGCAGTACTTC.

The chain combines TRBV29-1 with TRBJ2-6; D tentatively fits TRBD1 or TRBD2 (5 bases each). The germline V and J ends were trimmed by 5 bases and 2 bases, with 7 bases remaining between them. CDR3 length equals 13 residues. Per germline, CDR1 SQVTM and CDR2 ANQGSEA. CDR3 nucleotides: TGCAGCGTTATGGGGGCTGGGGCCAACGTCCTGACTTTC. Translation gives CSVMGAGANVLTF.

The sample holds a few counts of this clonotype. The chain has TRBV7-2 and TRBJ1-3; no reliable D call. The germline CDR1 and CDR2 sequences are SGHTA and FQGNSA. The V end was cut by 5 bases, the J end by 4 bases, with 6 bases between. The CDR3 has 12 amino acids. The CDR3 sequence: CASSQVGNTIYF. CDR3 in DNA: TGTGCCAGCAGCCAAGTCGGAAACACCATATATTTT.

The chain has TRBV25-1 and TRBJ2-7; D is tentatively TRBD1 or TRBD2 (5 bases each). Germline V gene lookup returns CDR1 MGHDK and CDR2 SYGVNS. Between the trimmed V and J ends, which lost 3 bases and 7 bases, there was a span of 22 bases. The CDR3 is 16 residues long. The DNA for the CDR3 is TGTGCCAGCAGTGATGGGTCCGGGACCGCCTCGGGGGAGCAGTACTTC. This encodes CASSDGSGTASGEQYF.

This clonotype was picked up a small number of times. V usage is TRBV24-1 and J usage is TRBJ2-7; D perhaps matches TRBD2 (5 bases). This CDR3 has 13 amino acids. The V gene lost 9 bases and the J gene lost 6 bases, with 17 bases spanning the gap. Germline values: CDR1 KGHDR, CDR2 SFDVKD. The CDR3 is CATGGGTEAEQYF. The DNA of the CDR3 is TGTGCCACCGGTGGAGGAACTGAGGCCGAGCAGTACTTC.

The count of this clonotype is one. The chain is built from TRBV7-2 and TRBJ2-3; 10 bases map to TRBD2. The J segment lost 3 bases and the V segment lost 6 bases, leaving 3 bases of the junction unmatched. This CDR3 has 14 residues. CDR1 is SGHTA and CDR2 is FQGNSA in the germline V gene. The CDR3: CASRLAGRTDTQYF. The DNA of the CDR3 is TGTGCCAGCAGACTAGCGGGGCGGACAGATACGCAGTATTTT.

The genes are TRBV12-3 or TRBV12-4 and TRBJ1-2; 8 bases fit TRBD1. The CDR3 consists of 14 residues. Trimming removed 1 base from V and 8 bases from J; junction bases left unmatched: 6. The DNA of the CDR3 is TGTGCCAGCAGTTTAGGCAGGGGGCGCACCGGCTACACCTTC. It translates to CASSLGRGRTGYTF.